Shown below are 8 T cell receptor beta chains from a single sample sequenced in a study of response to subunit inactivated influenza vaccine. Each CDR3 protein gets one entry after TCRdb re-called the RT-PCR reads with MiXCR. Among hundreds of thousands of distinct CDR3 sequences listed, around 15% were seen once. Sequencing was performed on PBMCs from blood, taken 14 to 15 days before vaccination. The receptors shown here come from a man aged 45-65 years who received an inactivated influenza vaccine.

The gene calls are TRBV28 and TRBJ2-5, with 8 bases identical to TRBD1. J gave up 3 bases and V 3 bases, and 18 bases lay outside the gene matches. The CDR3 spans 19 residues. Germline V CDR1 and CDR2: MDHEN, SYDVKM. In DNA form, the CDR3 reads TGTGCCAGCAGTTTGCCCTCACGGAGACAGGGGTGGGCGAAAGAGACCCAGTACTTC. It encodes CASSLPSRRQGWAKETQYF.

The chain combines TRBV4-1 with TRBJ1-1; weak D call: TRBD1 (5 bases). The CDR3 consists of 14 residues. Germline CDR1 reads MGHRA; CDR2 reads YSYEKL. V was clipped by 8 bases and J by 1 base, with 14 bases between them. For the CDR3, the DNA is TGCGCCAGCTCCTCCAACAGGTGGAACACTGAAGCTTTCTTT. The encoded protein is CASSSNRWNTEAFF.

This sequence joins TRBV7-8 and TRBJ1-5; no clear D gene. Germline CDR1 reads SGHVS; CDR2 reads FQNEAQ. This CDR3 has 13 residues. Trimming took 6 bases from V and 7 from J, leaving 13 bases between them. CDR3 region: CASSTGERQPQHF. The CDR3 nucleotides are TGTGCCAGCAGTACCGGGGAGCGGCAGCCCCAGCATTTT.

CDR3 nucleotide sequence: TGTGCCAGCAGTTACCGTTGGCACCGCGGCTATGGCTACACCTTC. The encoded protein is CASSYRWHRGYGYTF. The chain carries TRBV6-5 and TRBJ1-2; D is uncertain. V lost 2 bases and J 4 bases, leaving 14 bases between the germline ends. The CDR3 is 15 residues long. CDR1 and CDR2 from the germline V gene are MNHEY and SVGAGI.

This chain links TRBV12-3 or TRBV12-4 with TRBJ2-1, with 14 bases lining up with TRBD2. There are 16 residues in the CDR3. The ends lost 5 bases at V and 10 bases at J; junction bases unmatched: 10. CDR3 in amino acids: CASSTWGLAGVYEQFF. CDR3 nucleotide sequence: TGTGCCAGCAGTACTTGGGGACTAGCGGGAGTTTACGAGCAGTTCTTC.

The rearrangement links TRBV4-1 to TRBJ2-7; 7 positions match TRBD2. Germline V gene data show CDR1 as MGHRA and CDR2 as YSYEKL. CDR3 size: 15 residues. V shed 4 bases and J 2 bases; nucleotides not matched to a gene: 8. The CDR3 spells CASSLRGGATYEQYF. The CDR3 nucleotides are TGCGCCAGCAGCCTCCGCGGGGGTGCAACCTACGAGCAGTACTTC.

Only a few counts were recorded for this clonotype. The J gene is TRBJ2-5, the V gene TRBV20-1, with 7 bases that match TRBD2. The germline V gene has CDR1 DFQATT and CDR2 SNEGSKA (reference sequence). This CDR3 is built from 14 residues. After removal of 4 bases from V and 5 bases from J, the junction contained 10 bases not matched to a gene. CDR3 amino acids: CSANRQLGGETQYF. CDR3 DNA sequence: TGCAGTGCTAACAGACAGTTGGGGGGGGAGACCCAGTACTTC.

This rearrangement joins TRBV18 to TRBJ2-5; D ambiguous. Trimming took 3 bases from V and 2 from J, leaving 19 bases between them. Germline-derived CDR1 and CDR2 are KGHSH and LQKENI. There are 17 residues in the CDR3. CDR3 residues: CASSPAFGQVIQETQYF. The CDR3 nucleotides read TGTGCCAGCTCACCGGCTTTCGGGCAGGTTATACAAGAGACCCAGTACTTC.